A single sample gave rise to the 9 T cell receptor beta chains below, sequenced in a study of blood T cells in healthy people across ages. Together with a sample-barcoded 5' primer, a J-beta primer mix was included in a second PCR lasting about 6 to 11 cycles. TCRdb recomputed calls from the 5' RACE reads with MiXCR, one row per CDR3 protein. Of under 850,000 distinct CDR3 sequences in the sample, around 36% are singletons; the top ten hold approximately 12%. What was sequenced was blood. The receptors were gathered from a man between 18 and 29 years old in good health.

The table lists this clonotype with a count of one. A much larger clone sits a single nucleotide away, making a read error possible. The chain is built from TRBV7-2 and TRBJ2-5; D is ambiguous. Matching the DNA end better, TRBJ2-1 makes the J call doubtful. Germline V CDR1 and CDR2: SGHTA, FQGNSA. The CDR3 loop spans 15 amino acids. CDR3 DNA: TGTGCCAGCAGCTTAGAAGTCGCAACCCAAGAGACCCAGTTCTTC. Protein: CASSLEVATQETQFF.

V gene TRBV20-1 combines with J gene TRBJ2-7; D not certain. This CDR3 spans 12 amino acids. From germline, CDR1 is DFQATT and CDR2 SNEGSKA (reference sequence). V was cut by 1 base and J by 7 bases, with 11 bases left in between. CDR3 residues: CSARGGLNEQYF. The DNA of the CDR3 is TGCAGTGCTAGAGGAGGTCTTAATGAGCAGTACTTC.

This clonotype was counted between two and nine times. The CDR3 nucleotides are TGCGCCAGCAGCCAAGATGGAACTAGCGGGTACAATGAGCAGTTCTTC. Its translation: CASSQDGTSGYNEQFF. The genes are TRBV4-3 and TRBJ2-1; the match to TRBD2 covers 9 bases. V lost 0 bases, J lost 4 bases, and 4 bases stayed unmatched. Germline V gene data show CDR1 as LGHNA and CDR2 as YSLEER. The CDR3 length is 16 residues.

The V call is TRBV5-1, the J call TRBJ2-7; the D gene is possibly TRBD1 (6 bases). The CDR3 is 15 residues long. CDR1 and CDR2 (germline): SGHRS, YFSETQ. Trimming pared 2 bases from V and 6 bases from J, leaving 18 bases between. CDR3 bases: TGCGCCAGCAGCTTACAGGGTGGCGATAGCAGCGAGCAGTACTTC. Encoded protein: CASSLQGGDSSEQYF.

A few counts support this clonotype. One base away lies a much larger clone, so this may be a sequencing read error. The genes are TRBV5-1 and TRBJ1-1; the D gene is possibly TRBD1 (6 bases). Germline values: CDR1 SGHRS, CDR2 YFSETQ. The CDR3 spans 14 residues. V lost 4 bases and J lost 3, with 13 bases in between. The CDR3 spells CASSVRWTDTEAFF. CDR3 coding DNA: TGCGCCAGCAGCGTGAGGTGGACAGACACTGAAGCTTTCTTT.

In this sample, this clonotype turned up many times. The J gene is TRBJ2-4, the V gene TRBV12-3 or TRBV12-4, with D perhaps TRBD2 (7 bases). The V and J ends lost 8 bases and 1 base respectively, with 15 bases between them. The CDR3 extends over 15 amino acids. This chain's CDR3 is CASAPGRGAKNIQYF. For the CDR3, the DNA is TGTGCCAGCGCCCCTGGGAGGGGGGCCAAAAACATTCAGTACTTC.

The chain links TRBV3-1 to TRBJ1-3; D remains ambiguous. Germline V gene data show CDR1 as LGHDT and CDR2 as YNNKEL (reference sequence). Trimming removed 0 bases at V and 4 bases at J, with 10 bases between. This CDR3 region has 15 residues. CDR3 sequence: CASSQDRTRGNTIYF. The CDR3 region has the DNA TGTGCCAGCAGCCAAGATCGCACAAGGGGAAACACCATATATTTT.

V gene TRBV12-3 or TRBV12-4 combines with J gene TRBJ1-4; 10 bases align to TRBD1. After removal of 5 bases from V and 8 bases from J, the junction contained 2 bases not matched to a gene. CDR3 length equals 13 residues. CDR3 DNA sequence: TGTGCCAGCAGTGGACAGGGGGACGAAAAACTGTTTTTT. Amino acid sequence: CASSGQGDEKLFF.

This clonotype was counted only a few times. The chain is built from TRBV29-1 and TRBJ2-1, with D unclear. The V gene lost 2 bases and the J gene lost 9 bases, with 17 bases spanning the gap. CDR3 size: 14 residues. Germline assignment: CDR1 SQVTM and CDR2 ANQGSEA. CDR3 residues: CSVELVRIGSEQFF. CDR3 in DNA: TGCAGCGTTGAATTGGTGAGGATAGGGTCTGAGCAGTTCTTC.